This T cell receptor beta chain came from a study of tumor-infiltrating lymphocytes in primary liver carcinoma. Study-level information: Men as well as women, aged 30 to 69 years, made up the patients. Tumor staging was T1-T3 N0M0; sizes spanned about 4.2 to 11 cm across.

The source material, roughly 18-32 mg of unsorted bulk tissue, was used to co-extract RNA and DNA. Findings and caveats of the study: Tumors and blood were compared for top-250-clone fraction, and tumors had the significantly higher value (p = 0.039). Among the pair types, tumor region pairs showed more overlap than tumor-adjacent and tumor-blood pairs.

Starting material of about 0.45 ug total RNA yielded TCR beta cDNA via a constant-region primer. Slightly modified ARM-PCR served as the procedure for the TCR beta libraries. These libraries came from three rounds of nested multiplex PCR. TCRdb re-analysed the multiplex PCR reads in MiXCR, keeping a single row per CDR3 protein. The sample consists of about 92,000 distinct CDR3 sequences, 55% to 75% of them appearing once. Worth noting for this clonotype: The antigen remains unidentified. This sequence may be a read error, since a much larger clone differs from it by one base.

The sample consisted of tumor-adjacent normal liver tissue. The sequence was collected from a man aged 35 to 55 with primary liver carcinoma and hepatitis B virus infection.

The CDR3 DNA follows: TGTGCCATCAGTGACTCGAAGGCCCCCGGGGAGCAGTACTTC. Its protein is CAISDSKAPGEQYF. The chain carries TRBV10-3 and TRBJ2-7; D remains unclear. The V end was cut by 3 bases, the J end by 7 bases, with 16 bases between. Germline V CDR1 and CDR2: ENHRY, SYGVKD. The CDR3 runs to 14 residues.